Shown below are 26 T cell receptor beta chains from a single sample sequenced in a study of identical twins (TCRdb year 2016). Receptor amplification or capture employed 5' RACE. The reads were generated on an Illumina HiSeq 2000. The raw public reads went through TCRdb reprocessing: fastp at Q25, MiXCR clone calling, in-frame beta chains kept. Each entry merges the rows of one CDR3 protein and shows their most common DNA and genes. For this sample the table gives hundreds of thousands of distinct CDR3 sequences, of which 5.5% to 6.5% were detected only once. The biggest ten clones account for under 2% of the sample. Sequencing input: naive T cells sorted from blood. The cell subset or site label, as the study defines it: cells isolated with a human naive T-cell isolation kit. The receptor source for this set is a man younger than 35 in good health.

This clonotype was seen ten or more times. This chain connects TRBV20-1 to TRBJ2-6; 10 bases line up with TRBD1. Trimming at V came to 1 base and at J to 1 base, leaving 7 bases not matched to a gene. The CDR3 consists of 18 residues. Germline V gene data show CDR1 as DFQATT and CDR2 as SNEGSKA (reference sequence). CDR3 sequence: CSARAWDRGFSGANVLTF. CDR3 nucleotides: TGCAGTGCTAGAGCCTGGGACAGGGGCTTTTCTGGGGCCAACGTCCTGACTTTC.

This chain uses TRBV6-2 or TRBV6-3 with TRBJ2-7; 9 bases match TRBD2. Per the germline V gene, CDR1 is MNHEY and CDR2 is SVGEGT. There are 16 residues in the CDR3. V shed 4 bases, J shed 3 bases, and the junction held 10 bases outside the gene matches. CDR3 sequence (DNA): TGTGCCAGCAGTTTCCTGGGGGGTAGCGGGAGCTACGAGCAGTACGTC. Translating gives CASSFLGGSGSYEQYV.

This clonotype was recorded at least ten times. This chain links TRBV5-1 with TRBJ1-1; a weak D match, TRBD1 (5 bases). Germline V lookup: CDR1 SGHRS, CDR2 YFSETQ. The CDR3 runs 17 residues. Trimming shortened V by 0 bases and J by 5 bases, and 20 bases separated the two germline ends. In DNA form, the CDR3 reads TGCGCCAGCAGCTTGGCTGGAGTGAACGGGGGAGGAACTGAAGCTTTCTTT. Protein sequence: CASSLAGVNGGGTEAFF.

This clonotype has a count of ten or more. The chain has TRBV5-4 and TRBJ2-4; 7 bases are a match to TRBD1. Per the germline V gene, CDR1 is SGHNT and CDR2 is YYREEE (reference sequence). The CDR3 spans 15 residues. The ends lost 4 bases at V and 5 bases at J; junction bases unmatched: 9. CDR3 amino acids: CASSLGTVGENIQYF. The CDR3 coding sequence is TGTGCCAGCAGCCTAGGGACAGTGGGGGAAAACATTCAGTACTTC. The whole variable domain, remainder taken from reference TRBV5-4 and TRBJ2-4, is ETGVTQSPTHLIKTRGQQVTLRCSSQSGHNTVSWYQQALGQGPQFIFQYYREEENGRGNFPPRFSGLQFPNYSSELNVNALELDDSALYLCASSLGTVGENIQYFGAGTRLSVL.

This clonotype was recorded at least ten times. The chain is built from TRBV27 and TRBJ2-1; D remains ambiguous. Between the trimmed V and J ends, which lost 11 bases and 6 bases, there was a span of 14 bases. The CDR3 extends over 12 amino acids. CDR1 is MNHEY and CDR2 is SMNVEV in the germline V gene (reference sequence). CDR3 residues: CAAGLPGNEQFF. The CDR3 coding sequence is TGTGCCGCTGGGTTGCCCGGCAATGAGCAGTTCTTC.

Ten or more counts support this clonotype. The CDR3 region has the DNA TGCAGTGCTAGAGTCCTGGACAGGGCCACAGATACGCAGTATTTT. Translating it yields CSARVLDRATDTQYF. V and J are TRBV20-1 and TRBJ2-3, with 8 bases lining up with TRBD1. The V segment lost 1 base and the J segment 2 bases; nucleotides outside the gene matches: 5. This CDR3 is built from 15 residues. Looked up from germline, CDR1 is DFQATT and CDR2 is SNEGSKA (reference sequence).

A few counts support this clonotype. This chain links TRBV5-1 with TRBJ2-7; 10 nucleotides align to TRBD2. Germline loops: CDR1 SGHRS, CDR2 YFSETQ. The CDR3 spans 17 residues. Trimming at V came to 4 bases and at J to 0 bases, leaving 10 bases not matched to a gene. The CDR3 reads CASSPGLAASRSYEQYV. Here the CDR3 DNA reads TGCGCCAGCAGCCCCGGACTAGCGGCCTCCCGCTCCTACGAGCAGTACGTC.

This clonotype has a count of ten or more. V is TRBV29-1 and J is TRBJ1-2; 7 nucleotides align to TRBD1. Trimming cost V 0 bases and J 6 bases; bases outside gene matches: 4. Per the germline V gene, CDR1 is SQVTM and CDR2 is ANQGSEA. CDR3 size: 13 residues. The CDR3 region has the DNA TGCAGCGTTGAAGATCAGGGGGGCCATGGCTACACCTTC. Its protein product is CSVEDQGGHGYTF.

This clonotype was observed at least ten times. The chain uses TRBV24-1 and TRBJ2-7, with 8 positions matching TRBD1. Germline loops: CDR1 KGHDR, CDR2 SFDVKD. J lost 6 bases, V lost 6 bases, and 9 bases had no gene match. The CDR3 contains 14 residues. The CDR3: CATSSGQGFAEQYF. CDR3 DNA sequence: TGTGCCACCAGTTCAGGACAGGGTTTCGCCGAGCAGTACTTC.

This clonotype was seen at least ten times. The genes are TRBV6-6 and TRBJ1-2, with D unresolved. The CDR3 has 11 amino acids. The V gene lost 3 bases and the J gene lost 8 bases, with 7 bases spanning the gap. Germline assignment: CDR1 MNHNY and CDR2 SVGAGI (reference sequence). This CDR3 reads CASSYVRGYTF. As DNA, the CDR3 is TGTGCCAGCAGTTATGTTCGGGGCTACACCTTC.

In its sample, this clonotype was seen many times. The gene calls are TRBV10-3 and TRBJ1-2; D is undetermined. Trimming took 0 bases from V and 3 from J, leaving 5 bases between them. The germline gives CDR1 ENHRY, CDR2 SYGVKD. CDR3 length: 13 amino acids. The CDR3 here is CAISESLHYGYTF. The CDR3 region has the DNA TGTGCCATCAGTGAGTCCTTGCACTATGGCTACACCTTC.

The chain recombines TRBV29-1 with TRBJ2-1; perhaps TRBD1 as D (6 bases). CDR3 length: 14 amino acids. V was pared by 4 bases and J by 4 bases, with 14 bases between. Germline V lookup: CDR1 SQVTM, CDR2 ANQGSEA. This CDR3 reads CSVGQGFVYNEQFF. The DNA of the CDR3 is TGCAGCGTTGGGCAGGGGTTTGTTTACAATGAGCAGTTCTTC.

The V gene is TRBV7-3, the J gene TRBJ2-1; D might be TRBD2 (7 bases). Germline V lookup: CDR1 SGHTA, CDR2 FQGTGA. The CDR3 runs 16 residues. V was trimmed by 5 bases and J by 5 bases, leaving 19 bases between them. The CDR3 nucleotides read TGTGCCAGCAGCGTAAAAGCTGGGGGGGCCCACAATGAGCAGTTCTTC. Its protein product is CASSVKAGGAHNEQFF.

This clonotype was counted ten times or more. V usage is TRBV29-1 and J usage is TRBJ2-2, with 7 bases that match TRBD1. The CDR3 has 17 amino acids. V trimming: 0 bases; J trimming: 7 bases; junction bases outside the gene matches: 14. The germline V gene has CDR1 SQVTM and CDR2 ANQGSEA. The CDR3 protein is CSVEDLDRSTGGGELFF. CDR3 sequence (DNA): TGCAGCGTTGAAGATCTGGACAGGAGCACCGGAGGCGGGGAGCTGTTTTTT.

This clonotype was observed many times. V and J are TRBV7-9 and TRBJ2-1; 9 nucleotides agree with TRBD2. From germline, CDR1 is SEHNR and CDR2 FQNEAQ (reference sequence). The CDR3 is made up of 17 amino acids. The trim removed 1 base at V and 9 bases at J, leaving 13 bases unmatched. CDR3 sequence (DNA): TGTGCCAGCAGCTTAGACCCCTTTGGTAGCGGGAGAGGTGAGCAGTTCTTC. It specifies CASSLDPFGSGRGEQFF.

This clonotype showed up just a few times. The rearrangement joins TRBV11-2 to TRBJ2-7; D is unclear. The V and J ends lost 1 base and 1 base respectively, with 14 bases between them. Germline V gives CDR1 SGHAT, CDR2 FQNNGV. This CDR3 is built from 16 residues. The CDR3 protein is CASSLGSVPDSYEQYV. CDR3 DNA sequence: TGTGCCAGCAGCTTAGGCTCTGTCCCTGATTCCTACGAGCAGTACGTC.

This clonotype was counted between two and nine times. This chain connects TRBV12-3 or TRBV12-4 to TRBJ2-2, with TRBD2 matching 7 bases. After removal of 3 bases from V and 9 bases from J, the junction contained 10 bases not matched to a gene. The CDR3 covers 15 residues. The CDR3 loop is CASSFHGRGSRELFF. In DNA form, the CDR3 reads TGTGCCAGCAGTTTTCATGGTCGCGGGAGTAGGGAGCTGTTTTTT.

A remark on this clonotype: A much larger clone differs from this one at a single base, so this may be a read error. J is TRBJ1-1 and V is TRBV20-1; no firm D call. The CDR3 is 14 amino acids. V was trimmed by 6 bases and J by 1 base, leaving 15 bases between them. CDR1 DFQATT and CDR2 SNEGSKA come from the germline V gene (reference sequence). The CDR3 nucleotides are TGCAGTGCCCCGCCCCTGGTGAGGAACACTGAAGCTTTCTTT. It translates to CSAPPLVRNTEAFF.

Ten or more counts support this clonotype. The chain employs TRBV4-3 and TRBJ2-3; 9 nucleotides match TRBD2. V gave up 0 bases and J gave up 2 bases; unmatched junction bases: 6. There are 17 residues in the CDR3. The germline gives CDR1 LGHNA, CDR2 YSLEER. CDR3 residues: CASSQDSTSGFTDTQYF. The CDR3 nucleotides are TGCGCCAGCAGCCAAGACTCGACTAGCGGTTTCACAGATACGCAGTATTTT.

The chain combines TRBV28 with TRBJ2-5, with no clear D. V was shortened by 6 bases and J by 5 bases, with 16 bases between the two germline ends. CDR1 MDHEN and CDR2 SYDVKM come from the germline V gene. The CDR3 sequence is 14 residues long. The CDR3 DNA follows: TGTGCCAGCAGCCTTTTGGGGTTTGGGGAGACCCAGTACTTC. This translates into CASSLLGFGETQYF.

This clonotype has ten or more counts. V usage is TRBV12-3 or TRBV12-4 and J usage is TRBJ2-3; the D gene is possibly TRBD2 (6 bases). The length of the CDR3 is 17 residues. The ends were cut back, 2 bases at V and 8 bases at J, with 23 bases in the middle. CDR3 residues: CASSLNPGTPGLGTQYF. CDR3 coding DNA: TGTGCCAGCAGTTTAAACCCAGGGACTCCGGGGCTCGGTACGCAGTATTTT.

There are many counts of this clonotype. The chain uses TRBV11-2 and TRBJ2-5; D unresolved. The CDR3 length is 14 residues. Trimming took 0 bases from V and 7 from J, leaving 12 bases between them. Per the germline V gene, CDR1 is SGHAT and CDR2 is FQNNGV. This chain's CDR3 is CASSLEGIRATQYF. For the CDR3, the DNA is TGTGCCAGCAGCTTAGAAGGGATTCGGGCGACCCAGTACTTC.

This clonotype has just a few counts. The chain carries TRBV30 and TRBJ2-5; 7 bases fit TRBD2. The junction had 7 bases not matched to a gene; V was cut back by 2 bases and J by 4 bases. In germline, CDR1 is GTSNPN, CDR2 SVGIG (reference sequence). The CDR3 contains 14 residues. The CDR3 DNA is TGTGCCTGGAGTCGGCTAGCGGCGGTAGAGACCCAGTACTTC. As protein: CAWSRLAAVETQYF.

The rearrangement joins TRBV7-2 to TRBJ2-7; 11 bases are a match to TRBD2. J lost 5 bases, V lost 1 base, and 4 bases had no gene match. CDR3 length equals 15 residues. Germline assignment: CDR1 SGHTA and CDR2 FQGNSA. DNA for the CDR3: TGTGCCAGCAGCTTAGGGGGGACTAGCGGAGACGAGCAGTACGTC. Its protein is CASSLGGTSGDEQYV.

This clonotype was counted many times. The chain carries TRBV6-2 or TRBV6-3 and TRBJ2-1; TRBD2 aligns across 7 bases. The CDR3 has 14 residues. After removal of 6 bases from V and 10 bases from J, the junction contained 12 bases not matched to a gene. Germline values: CDR1 MNHEY, CDR2 SVGEGT. CDR3 protein: CASSRGLVGREQFF. DNA of the CDR3: TGTGCCAGCAGCCGAGGACTAGTGGGAAGGGAGCAGTTCTTC.

This clonotype was detected a few times. The chain couples TRBV10-3 to TRBJ1-1; D gene ambiguous. The CDR3 length is 11 residues. The ends were cut back, 11 bases at V and 2 bases at J, with 9 bases in the middle. CDR1 is ENHRY, CDR2 SYGVKD, per germline. The CDR3 sequence is CAAQSNTEAFF. The CDR3 nucleotides read TGTGCCGCGCAAAGTAACACTGAAGCTTTCTTT.